This T cell receptor beta chain was retrieved from a study of OX40 agonist ivuxolimab in advanced cancers. The CDR3 contains 13 residues. The ends lost 4 bases at V and 12 bases at J; junction bases unmatched: 12. Germline V gives CDR1 SGHRS, CDR2 YFSETQ. Measured with immunoSEQ multiplex PCR; TCRdb has only the in-frame clones, and not every one. Of roughly 86,000 clones in the sample, approximately 90% were seen once. The J gene is TRBJ1-1, the V gene TRBV5-1; TRBD1 agrees at 7 bases. The material sequenced was CD4+ or CD8+ T cells sorted from blood, taken in a trial of the OX40 agonist ivuxolimab. The source is an adult with an advanced solid tumor such as melanoma, head and neck, liver or kidney cancer. CDR3 loop: CASSNPGQRSPFF. CDR3 bases: TGCGCCAGCAGCAACCCGGGACAGAGGTCACCTTTCTTT.